Below are 9 T cell receptor beta chains sequenced from a single sample in a study of blood T cell repertoires in COVID-19. The protocol was immunoSEQ multiplex PCR, while the TCRdb copy is restricted to in-frame clones and leaves out a portion. The sample lists roughly 200,000 clones, 70% to 90% occurring once. Sequenced: peripheral blood. The receptor source for this set is a human donor with active or convalescent COVID-19. The donor label of this sample is uncertain.

V gene TRBV19 combines with J gene TRBJ2-1, with a tentative D call TRBD2 (6 bases). This CDR3 spans 16 amino acids. CDR1 is LNHDA and CDR2 is SQIVND in the germline V gene (reference sequence). Deletions cut 8 bases from V and 0 bases from J, with 17 bases between. The CDR3 is CASGRAGPSSYNEQFF. Written as DNA, the CDR3 is TGTGCCAGTGGAAGGGCGGGGCCGAGCTCCTACAATGAGCAGTTCTTC.

This clone came up once. The rearrangement joins TRBV11-3 to TRBJ2-5; 8 nucleotides align to TRBD1. CDR3 length: 16 residues. Germline CDR1 is SGHNT and CDR2 is YENEEA. V dropped 1 base and J dropped 4; count of bases not matched to a gene: 8. CDR3 bases: TGTGCCAGCAGCTTAGGAGGCAGGGGGCATGGAGAGACCCAGTACTTC. This gives the protein CASSLGGRGHGETQYF.

The rearrangement joins TRBV7-6 to TRBJ2-5; 16 bases line up with TRBD2. The trim removed 7 bases at V and 5 bases at J, leaving 10 bases unmatched. Germline V gene sequence: CDR1 SGHVS, CDR2 FNYEAQ. The CDR3 contains 17 residues. CDR3 DNA: TGTGCCAGCACCCCGGCTGGGACTAGCGGGGGGGGTGAGACCCAGTACTTC. It translates to CASTPAGTSGGGETQYF.

This clone was seen more than once but under ten times. CDR3 DNA: TGTGCCAGCAGCCACCCTCTCACACCCCAGCATTTT. Amino acids: CASSHPLTPQHF. The J gene is TRBJ1-5, the V gene TRBV12-3 or TRBV12-4; D is unclear. This CDR3 has 12 amino acids. Trimming took 6 bases from V and 10 from J, leaving 13 bases between them.

The chain couples TRBV28 to TRBJ1-1, with D unclear. Germline CDR1 is MDHEN and CDR2 is SYDVKM. The CDR3 has 15 residues. Between the trimmed V and J ends, which lost 6 bases and 6 bases, there was a span of 20 bases. The CDR3 DNA is TGTGCCAGCAGCCCCAGTTCGGTCCTAGTCTCTGAAGCTTTCTTT. Amino acids: CASSPSSVLVSEAFF. The variable domain in full, completed from reference TRBV28 and TRBJ1-1, reads DVKVTQSSRYLVKRTGEKVFLECVQDMDHENMFWYRQDPGLGLRLIYFSYDVKMKEKGDIPEGYSVSREKKERFSLILESASTNQTSMYLCASSPSSVLVSEAFFGQGTRLTVV.

The chain recombines TRBV7-3 with TRBJ1-1; a possible D gene is TRBD1 (5 bases). The CDR3 totals 13 residues. CDR1 and CDR2 from the germline V gene are SGHTA and FQGTGA. V was shortened by 4 bases and J by 4 bases, with 10 bases between the two germline ends. The CDR3 reads CASSSGTSTEAFF. DNA for the CDR3: TGTGCCAGCAGCTCCGGGACTAGCACTGAAGCTTTCTTT.

This rearrangement joins TRBV9 to TRBJ1-5; the D is unclear. This CDR3 spans 16 amino acids. V was trimmed by 0 bases and J by 0 bases, leaving 10 bases between them. The germline CDR1 and CDR2 sequences are SGDLS and YYNGEE. Here the CDR3 DNA reads TGTGCCAGCAGCGTAGGTGGAGAATATAGCAATCAGCCCCAGCATTTT. It yields the protein CASSVGGEYSNQPQHF.

The V and J genes are TRBV5-1 and TRBJ2-2, with 12 bases lining up with TRBD2. Germline loops: CDR1 SGHRS, CDR2 YFSETQ. The CDR3 runs 17 residues. The V gene end was trimmed by 4 bases and the J gene end by 5 bases; junction bases not matched to a gene: 9. Written as DNA, the CDR3 is TGCGCCAGCAGCCCGACTAGCGGGGGAGTTGGGACCGGGGAGCTGTTTTTT. Translating gives CASSPTSGGVGTGELFF.

This chain uses TRBV7-8 with TRBJ1-5, with TRBD1 matching 7 bases. Losses at the gene ends were 6 bases for V and 3 bases for J; bases not matched to a gene: 5. The CDR3 covers 14 residues. Germline loops: CDR1 SGHVS, CDR2 FQNEAQ. The CDR3 region is CASRTTGTNQPQHF. The CDR3 DNA sequence: TGTGCCAGCAGGACGACAGGGACCAATCAGCCCCAGCATTTT.